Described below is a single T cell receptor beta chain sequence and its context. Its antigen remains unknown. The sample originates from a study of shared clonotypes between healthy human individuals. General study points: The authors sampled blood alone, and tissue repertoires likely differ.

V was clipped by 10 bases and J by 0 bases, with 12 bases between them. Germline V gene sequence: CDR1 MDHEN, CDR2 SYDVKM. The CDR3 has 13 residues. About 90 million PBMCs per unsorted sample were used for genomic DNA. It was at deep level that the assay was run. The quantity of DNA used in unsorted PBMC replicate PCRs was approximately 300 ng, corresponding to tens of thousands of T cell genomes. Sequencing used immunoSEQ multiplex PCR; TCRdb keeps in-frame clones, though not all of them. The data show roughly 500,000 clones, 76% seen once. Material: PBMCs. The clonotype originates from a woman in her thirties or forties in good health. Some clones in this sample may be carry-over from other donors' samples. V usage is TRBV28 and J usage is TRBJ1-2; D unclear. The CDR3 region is CATQNGANYGYTF. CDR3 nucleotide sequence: TGTGCCACCCAAAACGGGGCTAACTATGGCTACACCTTC.